The 23 T cell receptor beta chains below were found in one sample sequenced in a study of cytomegalovirus exposure and HLA in healthy donors. The PCR made use of 60 Vbeta and 13 Jbeta primers. The method was immunoSEQ multiplex PCR; TCRdb's version includes in-frame clones alone and lacks a portion of them. The table lists more than 150,000 clones, roughly 80% of them singletons. Sequencing input: PBMCs. The receptor source for this set is a boy between 2 and 10 years old in good health and CMV-seronegative.

J is TRBJ2-7 and V is TRBV5-6; possibly TRBD1 for D (6 bases). This CDR3 spans 14 amino acids. Trimming took off 4 bases at V and 2 bases at J, with 13 bases between the two ends. Germline V CDR1 and CDR2: SGHDT, YYEEEE. The CDR3 coding sequence is TGTGCCAGCAGCCCCGGGACACCAGCCTACGAGCAGTACTTC. Encoded protein: CASSPGTPAYEQYF.

The rearrangement uses TRBV28 and TRBJ1-4, with 11 bases fitting TRBD1. Germline CDR1 and CDR2: MDHEN and SYDVKM. The ends lost 9 bases at V and 5 bases at J; junction bases unmatched: 5. The CDR3 runs 14 residues. The CDR3 sequence: CASLRDRGNEKLFF. In DNA, the CDR3 is TGTGCCAGTCTCCGGGACAGGGGGAATGAAAAACTGTTTTTT.

The CDR3 DNA reads TGCGCCAGCAGCCAACCGAATAGCGGGGATACCTACGAGCAGTACTTC. Protein sequence: CASSQPNSGDTYEQYF. This chain connects TRBV4-1 to TRBJ2-7, with 8 bases that match TRBD2. V gave up 2 bases and J gave up 2 bases; unmatched junction bases: 8. Germline V gene data show CDR1 as MGHRA and CDR2 as YSYEKL. This CDR3 is 16 amino acids long.

This chain uses TRBV28 with TRBJ2-7; the D gene is possibly TRBD1 (6 bases). Looked up from germline, CDR1 is MDHEN and CDR2 is SYDVKM. This CDR3 is 12 amino acids long. V was pared by 5 bases and J by 7 bases, with 12 bases between. The CDR3 nucleotides are TGTGCCAGCAGTCACGGGACACATGAGCAGTACTTC. This sequence encodes CASSHGTHEQYF. The full variable domain, completed using reference TRBV28 and TRBJ2-7, is DVKVTQSSRYLVKRTGEKVFLECVQDMDHENMFWYRQDPGLGLRLIYFSYDVKMKEKGDIPEGYSVSREKKERFSLILESASTNQTSMYLCASSHGTHEQYFGPGTRLTVT.

The chain uses TRBV29-1 and TRBJ2-7, with 7 bases matching TRBD2. The V segment lost 6 bases and the J segment 2 bases; nucleotides outside the gene matches: 1. Per the germline V gene, CDR1 is SQVTM and CDR2 is ANQGSEA. The CDR3 contains 11 residues. In DNA, the CDR3 is TGCAGCGTGGGAGGGGCCTACGAGCAGTACTTC. Its translation is CSVGGAYEQYF.

The rearrangement uses TRBV9 and TRBJ2-1, with TRBD2 matching 8 bases. The V and J ends lost 3 bases and 0 bases, in that order; junction bases with no gene match: 2. The CDR3 runs to 15 residues. In germline, CDR1 is SGDLS, CDR2 YYNGEE. The CDR3 sequence is CASSASGRSYNEQFF. CDR3 coding DNA: TGTGCCAGCAGCGCTAGCGGGCGCTCCTACAATGAGCAGTTCTTC.

The rearrangement links TRBV5-1 to TRBJ2-3; 8 positions agree with TRBD2. J lost 2 bases, V lost 6 bases, and 5 bases had no gene match. Germline V gene lookup returns CDR1 SGHRS and CDR2 YFSETQ. This CDR3 has 14 residues. Here the CDR3 reads CASMSGRATDTQYF. CDR3 bases: TGCGCCAGCATGTCCGGGAGGGCCACAGATACGCAGTATTTT. The full variable domain, with the rest looked up from reference TRBV5-1 and TRBJ2-3, is KAGVTQTPRYLIKTRGQQVTLSCSPISGHRSVSWYQQTPGQGLQFLFEYFSETQRNKGNFPGRFSGRQFSNSRSEMNVSTLELGDSALYLCASMSGRATDTQYFGPGTRLTVL.

The chain is built from TRBV7-9 and TRBJ1-1; 7 bases align to TRBD1. The junction had 14 bases not matched to a gene; V was cut back by 5 bases and J by 5 bases. The CDR3 has 16 amino acids. Germline loops: CDR1 SEHNR, CDR2 FQNEAQ (reference sequence). The CDR3 loop reads CASSISLRQGGTEAFF. CDR3 nucleotide sequence: TGTGCCAGCAGCATCTCGTTGAGGCAGGGGGGAACTGAAGCTTTCTTT.

The gene calls are TRBV4-1 and TRBJ2-7; 10 bases fit TRBD2. The CDR3 is made up of 15 amino acids. In germline, CDR1 is MGHRA, CDR2 YSYEKL. Trimming cost V 4 bases and J 3 bases; bases outside gene matches: 6. The CDR3 region is CASSRASGGLYEQYF. The DNA of the CDR3 is TGCGCCAGCAGCCGGGCTAGCGGGGGTCTCTACGAGCAGTACTTC.

V gene TRBV2 combines with J gene TRBJ2-5; perhaps TRBD2 as D (6 bases). This CDR3 is 14 amino acids long. Germline lookup yields CDR1 SNHLY and CDR2 FYNNEI. Between the trimmed V and J ends, which lost 5 bases and 7 bases, there was a span of 17 bases. The CDR3 loop is CASSLGGREATQYF. CDR3 in DNA: TGTGCCAGCAGTCTTGGGGGAAGGGAGGCGACCCAGTACTTC. The whole variable domain, remainder taken from reference TRBV2 and TRBJ2-5, is EPEVTQTPSHQVTQMGQEVILRCVPISNHLYFYWYRQILGQKVEFLVSFYNNEISEKSEIFDDQFSVERPDGSNFTLKIRSTKLEDSAMYFCASSLGGREATQYFGPGTRLLVL.

J is TRBJ2-6 and V is TRBV4-2, with a possible D match to TRBD2 (6 bases). The CDR3 contains 17 residues. Between the trimmed V and J ends, which lost 3 bases and 3 bases, there was a span of 15 bases. Germline V lookup: CDR1 LGHNA, CDR2 YNFKEQ. The CDR3 loop is CASSHPGTSGGANVLTF. The CDR3 bases are TGTGCCAGCAGCCACCCCGGGACTTCGGGTGGGGCCAACGTCCTGACTTTC.

This rearrangement joins TRBV11-2 to TRBJ2-3; 14 bases line up with TRBD2. The CDR3 covers 18 residues. Per germline, CDR1 SGHAT and CDR2 FQNNGV. The trim removed 2 bases at V and 3 bases at J, leaving 7 bases unmatched. CDR3 loop: CASSLRGTSGSGTDTQYF. The CDR3 bases are TGTGCCAGCAGCTTACGGGGGACTAGCGGGAGTGGGACAGATACGCAGTATTTT.

The chain couples TRBV28 to TRBJ1-1; the D is unclear. The V end was cut by 4 bases, the J end by 4 bases, with 16 bases between. CDR3 length: 15 residues. Per germline, CDR1 MDHEN and CDR2 SYDVKM. The CDR3 loop reads CASSSPNAGSTEAFF. The CDR3 DNA sequence: TGTGCCAGCAGTTCACCTAACGCGGGGAGCACTGAAGCTTTCTTT. Looking up the rest from reference TRBV28 and TRBJ1-1 gives the full variable domain: DVKVTQSSRYLVKRTGEKVFLECVQDMDHENMFWYRQDPGLGLRLIYFSYDVKMKEKGDIPEGYSVSREKKERFSLILESASTNQTSMYLCASSSPNAGSTEAFFGQGTRLTVV.

This sequence joins TRBV4-1 and TRBJ2-1; weak D call: TRBD2 (6 bases). Trimming removed 4 bases at V and 1 base at J, with 17 bases between. Looked up from germline, CDR1 is MGHRA and CDR2 is YSYEKL. This CDR3 comprises 17 residues. The CDR3 here is CASSPASRGFSYNEQFF. The CDR3 DNA sequence: TGCGCCAGCAGCCCAGCTTCGCGGGGATTTTCCTACAATGAGCAGTTCTTC.

V and J are TRBV5-1 and TRBJ1-2, with D possibly TRBD1 on 6 matching bases. The CDR3 consists of 16 residues. In germline, CDR1 is SGHRS, CDR2 YFSETQ. Trimming left V 0 bases short and J 4 bases short, with 16 bases between. The CDR3 sequence: CASSLDSGEGVYGYTF. CDR3 coding DNA: TGCGCCAGCAGCTTGGATTCAGGGGAGGGTGTCTATGGCTACACCTTC. The whole variable domain, filled in from reference TRBV5-1 and TRBJ1-2, reads KAGVTQTPRYLIKTRGQQVTLSCSPISGHRSVSWYQQTPGQGLQFLFEYFSETQRNKGNFPGRFSGRQFSNSRSEMNVSTLELGDSALYLCASSLDSGEGVYGYTFGSGTRLTVV.

The genes are TRBV7-8 and TRBJ1-1; 7 bases map to TRBD1. Trimming took 1 base from V and 0 from J; bases not matched to a gene: 20. The CDR3 is 21 residues long. CDR1 is SGHVS and CDR2 is FQNEAQ in the germline V gene. The CDR3 DNA reads TGTGCCAGCAGCTTAGTAGGGGGCGGGACAGACCAAAGGGAAATGAACACTGAAGCTTTCTTT. Residues: CASSLVGGGTDQREMNTEAFF.

This clone was detected only once. J is TRBJ2-1 and V is TRBV9; TRBD2 might be the D (5 bases). CDR3 length: 15 residues. Germline CDR1 reads SGDLS; CDR2 reads YYNGEE. Trimming removed 1 base from V and 4 bases from J, with 12 bases in between. The CDR3 sequence: CASSVTAGGYNEQFF. The DNA of the CDR3 is TGTGCCAGCAGCGTAACAGCCGGCGGGTACAATGAGCAGTTCTTC.

To note about this clone: This same CDR3 is encoded by further DNA sequences in the sample. The chain links TRBV4-1 to TRBJ1-2; 7 nucleotides line up with TRBD1. Per the germline V gene, CDR1 is MGHRA and CDR2 is YSYEKL. The CDR3 contains 15 residues. V gave up 1 base and J gave up 0 bases; unmatched junction bases: 2. The CDR3 nucleotides are TGCGCCAGCAGCCAAGGACAGGGCGCTAACTATGGCTACACCTTC. It translates to CASSQGQGANYGYTF.

The chain has TRBV5-4 and TRBJ2-2; D is unresolved. The CDR3 runs to 16 residues. Germline V CDR1 and CDR2: SGHNT, YYREEE (reference sequence). Trimming took off 2 bases at V and 2 bases at J, with 13 bases between the two ends. The CDR3 spells CASSFHLRHNTGELFF. The CDR3 DNA is TGTGCCAGCAGCTTTCATTTGCGGCATAACACCGGGGAGCTGTTTTTT.

This clone was seen only once. The gene calls are TRBV30 and TRBJ1-1, with D possibly being TRBD1 (6 bases). The germline V gene has CDR1 GTSNPN and CDR2 SVGIG (reference sequence). Trimming pared 4 bases from V and 2 bases from J, leaving 26 bases between. CDR3 length: 18 residues. The CDR3 here is CAWISGYGGGQENTEAFF. The CDR3 DNA reads as TGTGCCTGGATTTCAGGGTATGGGGGCGGACAAGAAAACACTGAAGCTTTCTTT.

The chain links TRBV7-8 to TRBJ2-7; the D is unclear. CDR3 length: 17 residues. Germline CDR1 is SGHVS and CDR2 is FQNEAQ. Deletions cut 5 bases from V and 0 bases from J, with 20 bases between. CDR3 sequence reads: CASSPRLNTILSYEQYF. CDR3 sequence (DNA): TGTGCCAGCAGCCCTCGGTTGAATACCATACTCTCCTACGAGCAGTACTTC.

This sequence joins TRBV19 and TRBJ2-5, with 7 bases lining up with TRBD1. The germline gives CDR1 LNHDA, CDR2 SQIVND (reference sequence). Trimming removed 8 bases from V and 0 bases from J; junction bases left unmatched: 3. The CDR3 loop spans 13 amino acids. Here the CDR3 reads CASRQGNQETQYF. The CDR3 bases are TGTGCCAGTCGACAGGGCAACCAAGAGACCCAGTACTTC.

The chain joins TRBV28 to TRBJ2-1, with 8 bases aligning to TRBD1. Germline V gene data show CDR1 as MDHEN and CDR2 as SYDVKM. The CDR3 is 15 amino acids. V was clipped by 8 bases and J by 0 bases; unmatched bases: 6. This CDR3 is CASEKGQGSYNEQFF. The DNA of the CDR3 is TGTGCCAGCGAAAAAGGACAGGGCTCCTACAATGAGCAGTTCTTC.